Below are 4 T cell receptor beta chains sequenced from a single sample in a study of Siglec-9 on CD8 T cells in melanoma. Measured with immunoSEQ multiplex PCR; TCRdb has only the in-frame clones, and not every one. Among about 36,000 clones listed, around 82% were seen once. The sample was Siglec-9- CD8+ T cells sorted from blood. These receptors came from a human donor in good health.

This sequence joins TRBV7-2 and TRBJ1-1; D is undetermined. CDR3 length equals 18 residues. Germline V gene lookup returns CDR1 SGHTA and CDR2 FQGNSA. V lost 2 bases and J lost 3, with 22 bases in between. As DNA, the CDR3 is TGTGCCAGCAGCTTAAGGTTGACCAAGTTAAACCTGGACACTGAAGCTTTCTTT. Its translation: CASSLRLTKLNLDTEAFF.

This chain joins TRBV25-1 and TRBJ2-1, with D perhaps matching TRBD1 (6 bases). This CDR3 is built from 13 residues. Between the trimmed V and J ends, which lost 4 bases and 4 bases, there was a span of 8 bases. The germline gives CDR1 MGHDK, CDR2 SYGVNS. For the CDR3, the DNA is TGTGCCAGCAGTGCGCAGGGGTACAATGAGCAGTTCTTC. Translated: CASSAQGYNEQFF.

V is TRBV19 and J is TRBJ2-2, with D perhaps assigned TRBD1 or TRBD2 (7 bases each). This CDR3 contains 15 residues. Between the trimmed V and J ends, which lost 6 bases and 6 bases, there was a span of 17 bases. The germline V gene has CDR1 LNHDA and CDR2 SQIVND (reference sequence). CDR3 DNA: TGTGCCAGTAGACCCGACAGGGAGGGTCCCGGGGAGCTGTTTTTT. It yields the protein CASRPDREGPGELFF.

CDR3 loop: CASSLGWQTNQPQHF. Written as DNA, the CDR3 is TGTGCCAGCAGCTTAGGTTGGCAGACTAATCAGCCCCAGCATTTT. V gene TRBV7-8 combines with J gene TRBJ1-5, with D unclear. This CDR3 spans 15 amino acids. The germline V gene encodes CDR1 SGHVS and CDR2 FQNEAQ. The V end was cut by 1 base, the J end by 4 bases, with 11 bases between.